One and the same sample provided the 32 T cell receptor beta chains below, sequenced in a study of blood T cell repertoires in COVID-19. Profiling relied on immunoSEQ multiplex PCR, and the TCRdb table lists in-frame clones only, not all of them. Seen here are roughly 110,000 clones, 70% to 90% observed once, and the top ten hold 3.4%. Sequenced input: peripheral blood. These receptors all come from a man aged 35 to 55 with acute or convalescent COVID-19.

The chain is built from TRBV7-8 and TRBJ2-3, with a weak D call TRBD2 (7 bases). The CDR3 extends over 15 amino acids. Trimming took 2 bases from V and 5 from J, leaving 14 bases between them. CDR1 and CDR2 (germline): SGHVS, FQNEAQ. CDR3 in DNA: TGTGCCAGCAGCTTAAGTGGGGGGGCGAGAGATACGCAGTATTTT. Its protein is CASSLSGGARDTQYF.

The DNA of the CDR3 is TGTGCCAGCAGCGCCCGGGACAGGGGTTTTAGGGAGACCCAGTACTTC. Residues: CASSARDRGFRETQYF. This chain connects TRBV3-1 (or the pseudogene TRBV3-2) to TRBJ2-5; TRBD1 agrees at 10 bases. V was pared by 5 bases and J by 5 bases, with 11 bases of the junction left unmatched. The CDR3 runs to 16 residues. Per germline, CDR1 LGHDT and CDR2 YNNKEL (reference sequence).

The rearrangement uses TRBV19 and TRBJ1-1, with a tentative D call TRBD1 (6 bases). Trimming took 6 bases from V and 5 from J, leaving 19 bases between them. The CDR3 is 15 amino acids. Germline V gene data show CDR1 as LNHDA and CDR2 as SQIVND (reference sequence). The CDR3, as DNA: TGTGCCAGTAGACCGACGGGGGGGGCAGGTACTGAAGCTTTCTTT. This gives the protein CASRPTGGAGTEAFF.

The chain is built from TRBV5-1 and TRBJ2-4, with 11 bases aligning to TRBD1. Germline V gene sequence: CDR1 SGHRS, CDR2 YFSETQ. V shed 0 bases, J shed 7 bases, and the junction held 6 bases outside the gene matches. CDR3 length: 16 residues. CDR3 sequence: CASSLGRTGGWNIQYF. The CDR3, as DNA: TGCGCCAGCAGCTTGGGTCGGACAGGGGGCTGGAACATTCAGTACTTC.

The J gene is TRBJ1-4, the V gene TRBV12-3 or TRBV12-4; perhaps TRBD1 as D (6 bases). This CDR3 contains 13 residues. The V end was cut by 5 bases, the J end by 13 bases, with 17 bases between. CDR3 in amino acids: CASSPGTPKLLFF. For the CDR3, the DNA is TGTGCCAGCAGTCCCGGGACACCTAAATTACTGTTTTTT.

This chain connects TRBV5-1 to TRBJ2-3, with 7 bases fitting TRBD1. The J segment lost 0 bases and the V segment lost 4 bases, leaving 5 bases of the junction unmatched. This CDR3 has 15 residues. Per the germline V gene, CDR1 is SGHRS and CDR2 is YFSETQ. The DNA for the CDR3 is TGCGCCAGCAGCCCCCGACAGGGAAGCACAGATACGCAGTATTTT. It yields the protein CASSPRQGSTDTQYF.

This chain joins TRBV30 and TRBJ2-7, with a possible D match to TRBD1 (5 bases). Germline CDR1 reads GTSNPN; CDR2 reads SVGIG (reference sequence). The CDR3 loop spans 13 amino acids. Trimming removed 4 bases at V and 3 bases at J, with 13 bases between. The CDR3 sequence: CAWKAQGYYEQYF. As DNA, the CDR3 is TGTGCCTGGAAGGCCCAGGGATACTACGAGCAGTACTTC.

The rearrangement links TRBV9 to TRBJ2-3, with 15 bases lining up with TRBD2. Germline V CDR1 and CDR2: SGDLS, YYNGEE. This CDR3 contains 18 residues. V was pared by 4 bases and J by 1 base, with 7 bases of the junction left unmatched. The CDR3 loop reads CASSPGLAGGIRTDTQYF. The DNA of the CDR3 is TGTGCCAGCAGCCCGGGACTAGCGGGGGGTATTCGCACAGATACGCAGTATTTT.

Concerning this clone: An end of the junction differs from the germline gene, which may be a read error. The chain links TRBV5-1 to TRBJ2-5; D is undetermined. This CDR3 is 14 amino acids long. Looked up from germline, CDR1 is SGHRS and CDR2 is YFSETQ. The CDR3: CASSLSTTQGTQYF. Here the CDR3 DNA reads TGCGCCAGCAGCTTGAGCACGACTCAAGGGACCCAGTACTTC. Variable domain in full (rest from reference TRBV5-1 and TRBJ2-5): KAGVTQTPRYLIKTRGQQVTLSCSPISGHRSVSWYQQTPGQGLQFLFEYFSETQRNKGNFPGRFSGRQFSNSRSEMNVSTLELGDSALYLCASSLSTTQGTQYFGPGTRLLVL.

The J gene is TRBJ2-6, the V gene TRBV2, with TRBD2 matching 7 bases. The V and J ends lost 2 bases and 0 bases, in that order; junction bases with no gene match: 4. CDR1 is SNHLY, CDR2 FYNNEI, per germline. The CDR3 length is 17 residues. This CDR3 is CASSERGGDSGANVLTF. The CDR3 DNA sequence: TGTGCCAGCAGTGAACGGGGAGGGGACTCTGGGGCCAACGTCCTGACTTTC.

This sequence joins TRBV27 and TRBJ1-1; D remains ambiguous. There are 14 residues in the CDR3. Germline lookup yields CDR1 MNHEY and CDR2 SMNVEV (reference sequence). V lost 7 bases to trimming and J lost 10 bases, with 22 bases between them. For the CDR3, the DNA is TGTGCCAGCACCCAAAACCCCACTCTCCCAAGAGCTTTCTTT. It yields the protein CASTQNPTLPRAFF.

The chain employs TRBV5-1 and TRBJ2-3, with D possibly TRBD2 on 5 matching bases. CDR1 is SGHRS, CDR2 YFSETQ, per germline. V was trimmed by 4 bases and J by 0 bases, leaving 15 bases between them. The CDR3 is made up of 16 amino acids. The CDR3 reads CASSPPTRSSTDTQYF. The CDR3 bases are TGCGCCAGCAGCCCCCCTACTAGGTCTAGCACAGATACGCAGTATTTT. Combining the CDR3 with reference TRBV5-1 and TRBJ2-3 gives the whole variable domain KAGVTQTPRYLIKTRGQQVTLSCSPISGHRSVSWYQQTPGQGLQFLFEYFSETQRNKGNFPGRFSGRQFSNSRSEMNVSTLELGDSALYLCASSPPTRSSTDTQYFGPGTRLTVL.

The chain combines TRBV9 with TRBJ1-5; D gene uncertain. With 7 bases removed from V and 0 bases from J, the gap between germline ends came to 8 bases. Germline CDR1 SGDLS, CDR2 YYNGEE. The CDR3 spans 13 residues. The CDR3 spells CASGRSSNQPQHF. Here the CDR3 DNA reads TGTGCCAGCGGCCGTTCTAGCAATCAGCCCCAGCATTTT. The full variable domain, its missing parts supplied by reference TRBV9 and TRBJ1-5, is DSGVTQTPKHLITATGQRVTLRCSPRSGDLSVYWYQQSLDQGLQFLIQYYNGEERAKGNILERFSAQQFPDLHSELNLSSLELGDSALYFCASGRSSNQPQHFGDGTRLSIL.

V gene TRBV7-9 combines with J gene TRBJ2-7; weak D call: TRBD2 (5 bases). Per germline, CDR1 SEHNR and CDR2 FQNEAQ (reference sequence). This CDR3 is built from 13 residues. V was trimmed by 0 bases and J by 3 bases, leaving 6 bases between them. This CDR3 is CASSLATNYEQYF. CDR3 bases: TGTGCCAGCAGCTTAGCGACTAACTACGAGCAGTACTTC. The complete variable domain, with remaining parts taken from reference TRBV7-9 and TRBJ2-7, reads DTGVSQNPRHKITKRGQNVTFRCDPISEHNRLYWYRQTLGQGPEFLTYFQNEAQLEKSRLLSDRFSAERPKGSFSTLEIQRTEQGDSAMYLCASSLATNYEQYFGPGTRLTVT.

V usage is TRBV12-3 or TRBV12-4 and J usage is TRBJ2-7; no reliable D call. Trimming pared 1 base from V and 6 bases from J, leaving 10 bases between. This CDR3 region has 13 residues. The CDR3 is CASSLGLVSEQYF. CDR3 nucleotide sequence: TGTGCCAGCAGTTTAGGGCTAGTCAGCGAGCAGTACTTC.

The gene calls are TRBV5-1 and TRBJ1-1; D not resolved. Germline-derived CDR1 and CDR2 are SGHRS and YFSETQ. The V and J ends lost 0 bases and 4 bases respectively, with 7 bases between them. This CDR3 has 13 residues. CDR3 coding DNA: TGCGCCAGCAGCTTGGTGGCTGGCACTGAAGCTTTCTTT. It specifies CASSLVAGTEAFF.

This chain uses TRBV25-1 with TRBJ1-2; perhaps TRBD1 as D (5 bases). Trimming pared 7 bases from V and 6 bases from J, leaving 12 bases between. CDR3 length equals 12 residues. CDR1 and CDR2 from the germline V gene are MGHDK and SYGVNS. The CDR3 loop is CASMWGANGYTF. The CDR3 nucleotides are TGTGCCAGCATGTGGGGCGCGAATGGCTACACCTTC.

This rearrangement joins TRBV29-1 to TRBJ2-1, with D uncertain. The CDR3 has 12 residues. From germline, CDR1 is SQVTM and CDR2 ANQGSEA. The V gene lost 4 bases and the J gene lost 4 bases, with 8 bases spanning the gap. CDR3 in amino acids: CSVVSLYNEQFF. The CDR3 bases are TGCAGCGTTGTGTCTTTATACAATGAGCAGTTCTTC.

The chain combines TRBV3-1 (or the pseudogene TRBV3-2) with TRBJ1-3; D gene ambiguous. Germline CDR1 is LGHDT and CDR2 is YNNKEL (reference sequence). There are 14 residues in the CDR3. Trimming removed 1 base at V and 8 bases at J, with 12 bases between. DNA for the CDR3: TGTGCCAGCAGCCAAGGGACTCGCCTCTACACCATATATTTT. Translating gives CASSQGTRLYTIYF.

The chain carries TRBV25-1 and TRBJ1-6; D is possibly TRBD1 (6 bases). CDR1 is MGHDK and CDR2 is SYGVNS in the germline V gene. There are 14 residues in the CDR3. V was shortened by 6 bases and J by 4 bases, with 10 bases between the two germline ends. The CDR3 sequence: CASSGTTYNSPLHF. CDR3 DNA sequence: TGTGCCAGCAGCGGGACAACTTATAATTCACCCCTCCACTTT.

The chain has TRBV6-2 or TRBV6-3 and TRBJ2-1; the match to TRBD1 covers 11 bases. Trimming at V came to 5 bases and at J to 0 bases, leaving 15 bases not matched to a gene. The CDR3 consists of 20 residues. Germline values: CDR1 MNHEY, CDR2 SVGEGT. The CDR3 here is CASSTGQGVIHIGSYNEQFF. The CDR3, as DNA: TGTGCCAGCAGTACGGGACAGGGGGTCATCCACATCGGCTCCTACAATGAGCAGTTCTTC.

Only one count was recorded for this clone. The CDR3 DNA follows: TGTGCCAGCAGCGTTTCCCGGGACAGGGAGTCATCGCAGTATTTT. It is translated as CASSVSRDRESSQYF. This chain connects TRBV9 to TRBJ2-3; 9 nucleotides agree with TRBD1. The V gene end was trimmed by 2 bases and the J gene end by 10 bases; junction bases not matched to a gene: 11. The germline V gene encodes CDR1 SGDLS and CDR2 YYNGEE. The CDR3 runs to 15 residues.

The V and J genes are TRBV4-1 and TRBJ2-7, with D perhaps TRBD2 (6 bases). The V gene lost 3 bases and the J gene lost 3 bases, with 12 bases spanning the gap. This CDR3 is built from 14 residues. Looked up from germline, CDR1 is MGHRA and CDR2 is YSYEKL. The CDR3 DNA sequence: TGCGCCAGCAGCCAGGGTATGGGGGGCTACGAGCAGTACTTC. Translated: CASSQGMGGYEQYF.

V is TRBV18 and J is TRBJ2-1; 11 bases are a match to TRBD1. The CDR3 is 16 amino acids. V lost 5 bases, J lost 4 bases, and 7 bases stayed unmatched. Germline V gene lookup returns CDR1 KGHSH and CDR2 LQKENI. The chain's CDR3 is CASSDSGTGGYNEQFF. The CDR3 DNA reads as TGTGCCAGCTCAGACTCCGGGACAGGGGGGTACAATGAGCAGTTCTTC.

The chain combines TRBV2 with TRBJ2-2; D may be TRBD2 (7 bases). CDR1 SNHLY and CDR2 FYNNEI come from the germline V gene. The CDR3 totals 12 residues. V dropped 4 bases and J dropped 10 bases, with 10 bases sitting between them. The CDR3 region has the DNA TGTGCCAGCAGTGCGGCGGGGGCGGAGCTGTTTTTT. As protein: CASSAAGAELFF. Drawing the rest from reference TRBV2 and TRBJ2-2, the complete variable domain is EPEVTQTPSHQVTQMGQEVILRCVPISNHLYFYWYRQILGQKVEFLVSFYNNEISEKSEIFDDQFSVERPDGSNFTLKIRSTKLEDSAMYFCASSAAGAELFFGEGSRLTVL.

The chain couples TRBV5-1 to TRBJ2-3, with D uncertain. V lost 1 base and J lost 2, with 8 bases in between. CDR1 and CDR2 (germline): SGHRS, YFSETQ. This CDR3 has 14 amino acids. The CDR3 here is CASSLLSFTDTQYF. DNA of the CDR3: TGCGCCAGCAGCTTGCTTTCCTTCACAGATACGCAGTATTTT.

The chain combines TRBV11-2 with TRBJ1-2; D unresolved. V was trimmed by 0 bases and J by 1 base, leaving 9 bases between them. The CDR3 has 15 residues. The V gene's germline CDR1 is SGHAT and CDR2 FQNNGV. This CDR3 reads CASSLDVGSNYGYTF. In DNA, the CDR3 is TGTGCCAGCAGCTTAGATGTTGGCAGTAACTATGGCTACACCTTC.

The chain is built from TRBV19 and TRBJ1-5, with 10 bases that match TRBD1. Trimming removed 6 bases from V and 6 bases from J; junction bases left unmatched: 8. Germline V gene data show CDR1 as LNHDA and CDR2 as SQIVND (reference sequence). This CDR3 has 15 amino acids. CDR3 bases: TGTGCCAGTAGCGATAGACAGGGGGCCGGTCAGCCCCAGCATTTT. It yields the protein CASSDRQGAGQPQHF. The full variable domain, its missing parts supplied by reference TRBV19 and TRBJ1-5, is DGGITQSPKYLFRKEGQNVTLSCEQNLNHDAMYWYRQDPGQGLRLIYYSQIVNDFQKGDIAEGYSVSREKKESFPLTVTSAQKNPTAFYLCASSDRQGAGQPQHFGDGTRLSIL.

The chain has TRBV2 and TRBJ2-7; no definite D call. The CDR3 is made up of 12 amino acids. Germline V gives CDR1 SNHLY, CDR2 FYNNEI. Trimming pared 8 bases from V and 3 bases from J, leaving 11 bases between. CDR3 in amino acids: CASLGEFYEQYF. CDR3 in DNA: TGTGCCAGCCTGGGCGAGTTCTACGAGCAGTACTTC.

The chain employs TRBV7-2 and TRBJ1-1; 7 bases are shared with TRBD1. The CDR3 extends over 15 amino acids. CDR1 is SGHTA and CDR2 is FQGNSA in the germline V gene. Unmatched junction bases numbered 2, after V lost 1 base and J lost 0 bases. The CDR3 spells CASSLGGTVNTEAFF. DNA for the CDR3: TGTGCCAGCAGCTTAGGGGGGACAGTGAACACTGAAGCTTTCTTT.

The chain is built from TRBV19 and TRBJ1-2, with 7 bases aligning to TRBD1. The CDR3 spans 13 residues. Germline assignment: CDR1 LNHDA and CDR2 SQIVND (reference sequence). V lost 3 bases, J lost 4 bases, and 2 bases stayed unmatched. CDR3 in DNA: TGTGCCAGTAGTATCCGGGACAGCTATGGCTACACCTTC. Amino acid sequence: CASSIRDSYGYTF.

This clone was seen once. The rearrangement joins TRBV11-2 to TRBJ2-5, with TRBD2 as a possible D gene (6 bases). CDR1 is SGHAT and CDR2 is FQNNGV in the germline V gene. CDR3 length equals 15 residues. The V end lost 2 bases, the J end lost 1 base, and 11 bases lay between the germline ends. CDR3 coding DNA: TGTGCCAGCAGCTTATGGGGAGCGGGCCAAGAGACCCAGTACTTC. It translates to CASSLWGAGQETQYF.